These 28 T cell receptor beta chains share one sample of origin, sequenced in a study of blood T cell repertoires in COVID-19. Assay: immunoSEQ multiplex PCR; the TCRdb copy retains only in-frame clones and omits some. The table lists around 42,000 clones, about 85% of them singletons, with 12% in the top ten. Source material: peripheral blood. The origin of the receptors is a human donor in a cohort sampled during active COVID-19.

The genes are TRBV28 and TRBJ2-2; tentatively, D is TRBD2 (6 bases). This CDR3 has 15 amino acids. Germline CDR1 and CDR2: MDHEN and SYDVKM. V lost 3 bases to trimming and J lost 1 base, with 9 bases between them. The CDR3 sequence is CASSLGGVNTGELFF. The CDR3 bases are TGTGCCAGCAGTTTGGGCGGGGTGAACACCGGGGAGCTGTTTTTT.

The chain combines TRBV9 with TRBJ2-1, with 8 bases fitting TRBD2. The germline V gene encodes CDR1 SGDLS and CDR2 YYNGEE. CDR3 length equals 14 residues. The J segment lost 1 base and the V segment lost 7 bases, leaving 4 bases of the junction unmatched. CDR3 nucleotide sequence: TGTGCCAGCTCCACGGGGGGGTCCTACAATGAGCAGTTCTTC. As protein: CASSTGGSYNEQFF.

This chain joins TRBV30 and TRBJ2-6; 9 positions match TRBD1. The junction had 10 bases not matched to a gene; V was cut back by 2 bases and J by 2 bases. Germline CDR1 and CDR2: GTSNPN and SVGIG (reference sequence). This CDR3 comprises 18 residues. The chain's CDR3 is CAWSTWTGAIAGANVLTF. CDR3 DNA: TGTGCCTGGAGTACGTGGACAGGGGCCATTGCTGGGGCCAACGTCCTGACTTTC.

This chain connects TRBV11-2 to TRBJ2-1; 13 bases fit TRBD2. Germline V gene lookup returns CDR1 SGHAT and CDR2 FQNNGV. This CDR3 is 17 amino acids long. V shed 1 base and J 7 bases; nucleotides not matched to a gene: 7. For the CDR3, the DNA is TGTGCCAGCAGCTTAGCCTCGACTAGCGGGGGGCAAAATGAGCAGTTCTTC. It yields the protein CASSLASTSGGQNEQFF.

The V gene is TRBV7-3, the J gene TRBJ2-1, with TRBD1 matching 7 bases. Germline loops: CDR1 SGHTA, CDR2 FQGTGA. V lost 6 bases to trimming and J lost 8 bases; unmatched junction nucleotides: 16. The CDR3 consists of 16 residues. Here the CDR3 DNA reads TGTGCCAGCAGTCCCCGACAGGGCGCGAGGGGTTATGAGCAGTTCTTC. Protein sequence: CASSPRQGARGYEQFF. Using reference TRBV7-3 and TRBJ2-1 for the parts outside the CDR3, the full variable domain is GAGVSQTPSNKVTEKGKYVELRCDPISGHTALYWYRQSLGQGPEFLIYFQGTGAADDSGLPNDRFFAVRPEGSVSTLKIQRTERGDSAVYLCASSPRQGARGYEQFFGPGTRLTVL.

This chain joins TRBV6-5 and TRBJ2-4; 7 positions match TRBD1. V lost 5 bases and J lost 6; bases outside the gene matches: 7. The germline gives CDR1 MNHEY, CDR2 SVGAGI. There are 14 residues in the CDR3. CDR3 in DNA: TGTGCCAGCAGTCAACCGGGACAGACAAACATTCAGTACTTC. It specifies CASSQPGQTNIQYF.

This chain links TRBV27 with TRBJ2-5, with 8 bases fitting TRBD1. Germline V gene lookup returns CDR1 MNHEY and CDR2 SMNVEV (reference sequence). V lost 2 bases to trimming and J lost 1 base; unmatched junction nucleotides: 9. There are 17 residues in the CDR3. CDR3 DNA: TGTGCCAGCAGTTTAAGGGGTGGCCAGGGGGCCCAAGAGACCCAGTACTTC. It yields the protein CASSLRGGQGAQETQYF.

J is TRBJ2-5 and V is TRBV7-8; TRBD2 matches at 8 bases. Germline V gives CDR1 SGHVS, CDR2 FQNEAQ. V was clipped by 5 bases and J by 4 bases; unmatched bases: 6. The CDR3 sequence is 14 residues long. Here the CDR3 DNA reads TGTGCCAGCAGCCAGAGCGGGGGCGCAGAGACCCAGTACTTC. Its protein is CASSQSGGAETQYF.

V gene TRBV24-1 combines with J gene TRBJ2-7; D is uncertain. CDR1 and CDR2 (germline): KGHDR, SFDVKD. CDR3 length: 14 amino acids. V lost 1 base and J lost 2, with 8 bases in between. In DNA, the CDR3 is TGTGCCACCAGTGATTTTAACAGCCCCTACGAGCAGTACTTC. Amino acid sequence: CATSDFNSPYEQYF.

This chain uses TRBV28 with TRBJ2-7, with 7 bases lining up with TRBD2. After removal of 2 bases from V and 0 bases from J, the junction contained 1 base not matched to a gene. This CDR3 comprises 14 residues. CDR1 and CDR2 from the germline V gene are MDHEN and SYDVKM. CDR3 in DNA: TGTGCCAGCAGTTTAGGGGGGGACTCCTACGAGCAGTACTTC. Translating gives CASSLGGDSYEQYF.

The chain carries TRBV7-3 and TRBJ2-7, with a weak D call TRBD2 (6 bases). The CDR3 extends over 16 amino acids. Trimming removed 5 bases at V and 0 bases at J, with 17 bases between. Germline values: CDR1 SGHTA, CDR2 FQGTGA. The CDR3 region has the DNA TGTGCCAGCAGCCTCAGTCCCGGGACTGCCTCCTACGAGCAGTACTTC. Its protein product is CASSLSPGTASYEQYF.

The CDR3 loop reads CASSPRTSGDTDTQYF. CDR3 coding DNA: TGTGCCAGCTCACCACGGACTAGCGGGGACACAGATACGCAGTATTTT. The gene calls are TRBV18 and TRBJ2-3; 12 positions agree with TRBD2. This CDR3 region has 16 residues. The germline V gene encodes CDR1 KGHSH and CDR2 LQKENI. The V segment lost 1 base and the J segment 2 bases; nucleotides outside the gene matches: 1.

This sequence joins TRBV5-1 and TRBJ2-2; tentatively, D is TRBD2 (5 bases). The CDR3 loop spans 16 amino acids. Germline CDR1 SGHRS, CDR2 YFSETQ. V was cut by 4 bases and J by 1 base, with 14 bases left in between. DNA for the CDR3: TGCGCCAGCAGCCCTGACACCGGAGGGAACACCGGGGAGCTGTTTTTT. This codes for CASSPDTGGNTGELFF.

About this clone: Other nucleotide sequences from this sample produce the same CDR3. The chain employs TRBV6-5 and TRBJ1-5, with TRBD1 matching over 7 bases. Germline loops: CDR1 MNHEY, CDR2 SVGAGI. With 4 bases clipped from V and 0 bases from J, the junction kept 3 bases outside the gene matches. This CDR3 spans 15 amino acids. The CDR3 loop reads CASSLQGNSNQPQHF. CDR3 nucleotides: TGTGCCAGCAGTTTACAGGGGAATAGCAATCAGCCCCAGCATTTT.

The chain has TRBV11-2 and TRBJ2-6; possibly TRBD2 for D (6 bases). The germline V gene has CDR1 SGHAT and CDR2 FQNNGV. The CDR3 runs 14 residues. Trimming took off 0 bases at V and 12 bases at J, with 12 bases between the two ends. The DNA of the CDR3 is TGTGCCAGCAGCTTAGACGGGACTGCCTCCGTCCTGACTTTC. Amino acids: CASSLDGTASVLTF. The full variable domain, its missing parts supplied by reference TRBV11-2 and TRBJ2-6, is EAGVAQSPRYKIIEKRQSVAFWCNPISGHATLYWYQQILGQGPKLLIQFQNNGVVDDSQLPKDRFSAERLKGVDSTLKIQPAKLEDSAVYLCASSLDGTASVLTFGAGSRLTVL.

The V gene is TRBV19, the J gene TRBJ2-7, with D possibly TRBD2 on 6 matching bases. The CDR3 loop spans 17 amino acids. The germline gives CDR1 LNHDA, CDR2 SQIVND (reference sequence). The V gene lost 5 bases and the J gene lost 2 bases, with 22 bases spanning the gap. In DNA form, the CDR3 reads TGTGCCAGTAGTGGGGAGGTAGATCCCCAAGAAACCTACGAGCAGTACTTC. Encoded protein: CASSGEVDPQETYEQYF.

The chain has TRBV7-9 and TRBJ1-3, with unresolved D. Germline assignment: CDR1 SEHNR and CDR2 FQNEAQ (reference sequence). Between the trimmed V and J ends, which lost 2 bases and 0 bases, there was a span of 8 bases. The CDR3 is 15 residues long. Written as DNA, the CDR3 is TGTGCCAGCAGCTTATCAGGCAGCTCTGGAAACACCATATATTTT. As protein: CASSLSGSSGNTIYF.

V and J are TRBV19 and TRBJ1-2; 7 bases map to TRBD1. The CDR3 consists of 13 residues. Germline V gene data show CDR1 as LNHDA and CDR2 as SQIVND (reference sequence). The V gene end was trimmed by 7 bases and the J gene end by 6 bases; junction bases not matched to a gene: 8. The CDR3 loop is CASKDRQLDGYTF. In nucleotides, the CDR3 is TGTGCCAGTAAGGACAGGCAGTTGGATGGCTACACCTTC.

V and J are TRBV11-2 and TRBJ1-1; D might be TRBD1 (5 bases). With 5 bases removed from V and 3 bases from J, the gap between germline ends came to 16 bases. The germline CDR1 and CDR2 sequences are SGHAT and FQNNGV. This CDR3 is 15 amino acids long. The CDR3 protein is CASSAQIKGDTEAFF. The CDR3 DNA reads TGTGCCAGCAGCGCTCAGATTAAAGGGGACACTGAAGCTTTCTTT.

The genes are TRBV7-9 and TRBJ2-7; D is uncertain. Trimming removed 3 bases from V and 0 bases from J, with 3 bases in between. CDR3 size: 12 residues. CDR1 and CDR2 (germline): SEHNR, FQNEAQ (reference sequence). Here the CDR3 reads CASSLSSYEQYF. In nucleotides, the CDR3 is TGTGCCAGCAGCTTGAGCTCCTACGAGCAGTACTTC.

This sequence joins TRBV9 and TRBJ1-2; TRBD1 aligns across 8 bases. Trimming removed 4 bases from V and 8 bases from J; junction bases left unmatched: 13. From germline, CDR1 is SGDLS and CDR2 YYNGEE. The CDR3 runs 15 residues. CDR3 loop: CASSLRTGSLYGYTF. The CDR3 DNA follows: TGTGCCAGCAGCCTCCGGACAGGGTCTTTATACGGCTACACCTTC.

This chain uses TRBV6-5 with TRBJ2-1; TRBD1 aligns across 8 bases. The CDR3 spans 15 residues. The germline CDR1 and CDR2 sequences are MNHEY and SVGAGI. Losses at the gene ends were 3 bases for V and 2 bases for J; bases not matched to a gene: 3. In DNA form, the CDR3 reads TGTGCCAGCAGTTATACAGGGGGGACCTACAATGAGCAGTTCTTC. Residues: CASSYTGGTYNEQFF.

The CDR3 protein is CASSLQVTETQYF. CDR3 DNA sequence: TGTGCCAGCAGCTTACAGGTCACAGAGACCCAGTACTTC. The chain links TRBV11-2 to TRBJ2-5, with D unclear. The CDR3 consists of 13 residues. The V and J ends lost 2 bases and 4 bases respectively, with 8 bases between them. CDR1 is SGHAT and CDR2 is FQNNGV in the germline V gene.

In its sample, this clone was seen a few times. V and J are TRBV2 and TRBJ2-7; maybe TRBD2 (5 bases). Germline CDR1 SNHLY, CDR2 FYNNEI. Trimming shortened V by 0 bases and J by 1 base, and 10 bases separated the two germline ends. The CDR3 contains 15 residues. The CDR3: CASSEARVASYEQYF. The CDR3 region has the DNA TGTGCCAGCAGTGAAGCGAGGGTTGCGTCCTACGAGCAGTACTTC.

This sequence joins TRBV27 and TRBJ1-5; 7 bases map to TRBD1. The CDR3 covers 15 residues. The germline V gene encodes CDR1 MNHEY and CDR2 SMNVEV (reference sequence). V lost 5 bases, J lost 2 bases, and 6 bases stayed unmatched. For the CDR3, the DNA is TGTGCCAGCAGTCCACTCCAGGGGGGCAATCAGCCCCAGCATTTT. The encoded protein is CASSPLQGGNQPQHF.

CDR3: CASSRGRQGRTDTQYF. CDR3 sequence (DNA): TGTGCCAGCAGTAGAGGCCGACAGGGTCGCACAGATACGCAGTATTTT. The V gene is TRBV6-6, the J gene TRBJ2-3; 7 positions agree with TRBD1. Per the germline V gene, CDR1 is MNHNY and CDR2 is SVGAGI (reference sequence). The CDR3 is 16 amino acids. J was trimmed by 1 base and V by 5 bases; bases with no gene match: 9.

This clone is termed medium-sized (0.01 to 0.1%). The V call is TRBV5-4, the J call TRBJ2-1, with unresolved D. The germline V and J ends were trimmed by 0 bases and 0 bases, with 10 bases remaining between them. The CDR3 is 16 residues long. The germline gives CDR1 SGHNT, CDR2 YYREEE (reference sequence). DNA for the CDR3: TGTGCCAGCAGCTTGGGGTCGAGTAGCTCCTACAATGAGCAGTTCTTC. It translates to CASSLGSSSSYNEQFF.

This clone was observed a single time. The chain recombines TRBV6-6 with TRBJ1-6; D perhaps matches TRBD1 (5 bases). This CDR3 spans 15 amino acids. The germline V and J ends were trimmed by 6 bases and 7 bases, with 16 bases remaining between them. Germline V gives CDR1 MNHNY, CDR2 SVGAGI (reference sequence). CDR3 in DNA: TGTGCCAGCAGCTCTTCCCCCGGGGGGAATTCACCCCTCCACTTT. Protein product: CASSSSPGGNSPLHF.